This TCR beta chain is from a study of T cell repertoires in cytomegalovirus infection. Across the study: HLA-B-restricted CMV epitopes that are well studied were used alongside recently identified HLA-C-restricted ones. CMV infection together with matching HLA type was indicated by public TCR beta signatures.

This clonotype was observed a few times. The target antigen is unknown. This CDR3 comprises 16 residues. Trimming pared 0 bases from V and 4 bases from J, leaving 19 bases between. Germline V gene data show CDR1 as SQVTM and CDR2 as ANQGSEA. Via MiXCR, TCRdb re-called the reads, giving one row per CDR3 protein. In the table there are 900,000 to 950,000 distinct CDR3 sequences, roughly a third of which are singletons. The V call is TRBV29-1, the J call TRBJ2-7; D is uncertain. Sequencing was performed on cultured CD8+ T cells from PBMCs, taken from culture after CMV antigen stimulation. The clonotype originates from a human donor in good health (CMV status not recorded). Some clones in this sample may be carry-over from other donors' samples. The CDR3 spells CSVEDSTENRRYEQYF. In DNA, the CDR3 is TGCAGCGTTGAAGATTCCACGGAAAATAGACGGTACGAGCAGTACTTC.